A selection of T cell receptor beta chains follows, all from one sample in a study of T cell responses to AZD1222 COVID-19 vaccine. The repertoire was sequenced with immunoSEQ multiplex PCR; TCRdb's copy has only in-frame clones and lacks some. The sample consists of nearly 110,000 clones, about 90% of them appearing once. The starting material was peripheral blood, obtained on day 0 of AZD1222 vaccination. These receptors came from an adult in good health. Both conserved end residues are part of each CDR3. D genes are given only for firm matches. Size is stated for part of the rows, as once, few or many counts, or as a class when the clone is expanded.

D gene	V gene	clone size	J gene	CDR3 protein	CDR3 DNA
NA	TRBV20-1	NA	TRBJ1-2	CSASGQGKVRAF	TGCAGTGCTAGTGGGCAGGGAAAGGTCCGGGCCTTC
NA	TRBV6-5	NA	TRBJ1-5	CASRTARGPQHF	TGTGCCAGTAGGACGGCCCGGGGGCCCCAGCATTTT
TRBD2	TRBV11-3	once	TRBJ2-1	CASSRLAGNEQFF	TGTGCCAGCAGCCGACTAGCGGGTAATGAGCAGTTCTTC
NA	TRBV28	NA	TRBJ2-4	CASRSDDVKNIQYF	TGTGCCAGCAGATCTGACGACGTCAAAAACATTCAGTACTTC
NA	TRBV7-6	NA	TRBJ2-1	CASSLAYSARTNNEQFF	TGTGCCAGCAGCTTAGCGTACTCTGCTAGGACTAACAATGAGCAGTTCTTC
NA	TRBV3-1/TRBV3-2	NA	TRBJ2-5	CASSQGTWQETQYF	TGTGCCAGCAGCCAAGGTACTTGGCAAGAGACCCAGTACTTC
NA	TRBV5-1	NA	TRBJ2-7	CASREGTHSYEQYF	TGCGCCAGCCGAGAAGGGACGCACTCCTACGAGCAGTACTTC
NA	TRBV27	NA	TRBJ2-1	CASSLSAYEQFF	TGTGCCAGCAGTTTATCAGCTTACGAGCAGTTCTTC
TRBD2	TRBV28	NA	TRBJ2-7	CASSLWTSGTYEQYF	TGTGCCAGCAGTTTATGGACTAGCGGGACCTACGAGCAGTACTTC
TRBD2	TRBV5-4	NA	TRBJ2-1	CASSLSGTSGSEQFF	TGTGCCAGCAGCCTCTCGGGGACTAGCGGGAGTGAGCAGTTCTTC
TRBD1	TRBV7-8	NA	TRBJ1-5	CASSPRQGVANQPQHF	TGTGCCAGCAGCCCCAGACAGGGCGTCGCAAATCAGCCCCAGCATTTT
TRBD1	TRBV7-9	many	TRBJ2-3	CASSPWTGGSRDTQYF	TGTGCCAGCAGCCCATGGACAGGGGGCAGTCGGGATACGCAGTATTTT
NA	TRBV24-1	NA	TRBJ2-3	CATSERAARANTQYF	TGTGCCACCAGTGAGCGAGCGGCCCGGGCGAATACGCAGTATTTT
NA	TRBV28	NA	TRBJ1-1	CASSFSSTEAFF	TGTGCCAGCAGTTTTTCGAGCACTGAAGCTTTCTTT
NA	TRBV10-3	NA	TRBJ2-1	CAISEPSAGHNEQFF	TGTGCCATCAGTGAGCCCTCCGCCGGCCACAATGAGCAGTTCTTC
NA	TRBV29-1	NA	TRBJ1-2	CSVVGGARYGYTF	TGCAGCGTTGTAGGGGGGGCGCGGTATGGCTACACCTTC
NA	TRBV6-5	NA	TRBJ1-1	CASSYSEEAFF	TGTGCCAGCAGTTACTCCGAGGAAGCTTTCTTT
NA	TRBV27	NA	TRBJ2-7	CASSFNNEQYF	TGTGCCAGCAGTTTTAATAACGAGCAGTACTTC
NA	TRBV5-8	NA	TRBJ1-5	CASSLRETGPGVNQPQHF	TGTGCCAGCAGCTTGCGCGAAACGGGGCCGGGGGTCAATCAGCCCCAGCATTTT
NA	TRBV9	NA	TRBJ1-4	CASSPRGDATNEKLFF	TGTGCCAGCAGCCCCCGGGGAGACGCAACTAATGAAAAACTGTTTTTT
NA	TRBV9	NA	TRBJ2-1	CASSANTRQHNEQFF	TGTGCCAGCAGCGCAAACACTAGACAACACAATGAGCAGTTCTTC
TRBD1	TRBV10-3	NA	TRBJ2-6	CAISGTGQGASGANVLTF	TGTGCCATCAGCGGTACAGGGCAGGGGGCCTCTGGGGCCAACGTCCTGACTTTC
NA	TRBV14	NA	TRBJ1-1	CASSHQVQEAFF	TGTGCCAGCAGCCACCAGGTGCAGGAAGCTTTCTTT
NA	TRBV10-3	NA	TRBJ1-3	CAIRRGNTIYF	TGTGCCATCAGGAGGGGAAACACCATATATTTT
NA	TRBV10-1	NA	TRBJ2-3	CASSEGWADTQYF	TGCGCCAGCAGTGAGGGCTGGGCAGATACGCAGTATTTT
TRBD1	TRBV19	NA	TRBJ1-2	CASSPSPGQGDYGYTF	TGTGCCAGTAGTCCGTCCCCGGGACAGGGTGACTATGGCTACACCTTC
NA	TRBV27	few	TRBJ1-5	CASSPRGGHSNQPQHF	TGTGCCAGCAGTCCCCGAGGAGGGCATAGCAATCAGCCCCAGCATTTT
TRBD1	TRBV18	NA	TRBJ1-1	CASSGTGGSEAFF	TGTGCCAGCTCAGGGACAGGGGGCAGTGAAGCTTTCTTT
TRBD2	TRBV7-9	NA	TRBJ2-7	CASSPGLAGDPPSYEQYF	TGTGCCAGCAGCCCAGGACTAGCGGGAGACCCACCTTCCTACGAGCAGTACTTC
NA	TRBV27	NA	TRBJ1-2	CASSFQARLSSYGYTF	TGTGCCAGCAGTTTCCAAGCCAGACTGAGTAGCTATGGCTACACCTTC
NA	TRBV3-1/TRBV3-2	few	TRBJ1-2	CASSGEGFYGYTF	TGTGCCAGCAGCGGGGAGGGTTTCTATGGCTACACCTTC
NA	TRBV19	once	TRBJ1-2	CASSRGGYTF	TGTGCCAGTAGTAGAGGAGGCTACACCTTC
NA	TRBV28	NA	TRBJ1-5	CASSPPPGRAHQPQHF	TGTGCCAGCAGCCCCCCACCGGGCAGGGCACATCAGCCCCAGCATTTT
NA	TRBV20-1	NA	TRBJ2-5	CSARPGETQYF	TGCAGTGCTAGACCTGGGGAGACCCAGTACTTC
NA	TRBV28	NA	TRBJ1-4	CASSLGLVATNEKLFF	TGTGCCAGCAGCCTGGGTCTAGTTGCAACTAATGAAAAACTGTTTTTT
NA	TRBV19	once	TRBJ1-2	CASSRAATLTNYGYTF	TGTGCCAGTAGTAGGGCCGCCACTCTAACTAACTATGGCTACACCTTC
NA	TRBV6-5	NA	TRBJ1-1	CASITMRGEAFF	TGTGCCAGCATTACCATGCGGGGGGAAGCTTTCTTT
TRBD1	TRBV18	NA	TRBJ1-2	CASSPREGQTNYGYTF	TGTGCCAGCTCACCACGCGAGGGACAGACTAACTATGGCTACACCTTC
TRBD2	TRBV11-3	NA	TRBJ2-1	CASSLDPSSGRAEEQFF	TGTGCCAGCAGCTTAGATCCGTCTAGCGGGAGGGCCGAGGAGCAGTTCTTC
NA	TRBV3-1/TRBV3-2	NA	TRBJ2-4	CASSEVSPGIQYF	TGTGCCAGCAGCGAAGTCAGCCCCGGGATTCAGTACTTC
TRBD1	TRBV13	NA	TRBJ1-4	CASSERDRDNEKLFF	TGTGCCAGCAGCGAGAGGGACAGAGATAATGAAAAACTGTTTTTT